This entry concerns a single T cell receptor beta chain. Its antigen is unidentified. These data come from a study of PD-1 blockade in classical Hodgkin lymphoma. In the study overall: Nivolumab dosing for patients was 3 mg/kg, administered intravenously every 2 weeks.

CDR3 length: 17 amino acids. From germline, CDR1 is GTSNPN and CDR2 SVGIG (reference sequence). The germline V and J ends were trimmed by 0 bases and 2 bases, with 19 bases remaining between them. Study-level findings and limits: Underlying causes for the observed repertoire differences were not defined, possibly disease activity or prior therapy.

All trial patients relapsed after autologous stem cell transplantation. Libraries were prepared by immunoSEQ multiplex PCR; TCRdb keeps only in-frame clonotypes and omits some of them. The sample has nearly 55,000 clones, 81% seen once. V is TRBV30 and J is TRBJ1-2; D uncertain. The clonotype comes from a human donor with classical Hodgkin lymphoma. The sample consisted of peripheral blood mononuclear cells (PBMCs), taken at baseline. The CDR3 DNA is TGTGCCTGGAGTGTACGGGTCGGCGGGGTGAGGAACTATGGCTACACCTTC. This encodes CAWSVRVGGVRNYGYTF.